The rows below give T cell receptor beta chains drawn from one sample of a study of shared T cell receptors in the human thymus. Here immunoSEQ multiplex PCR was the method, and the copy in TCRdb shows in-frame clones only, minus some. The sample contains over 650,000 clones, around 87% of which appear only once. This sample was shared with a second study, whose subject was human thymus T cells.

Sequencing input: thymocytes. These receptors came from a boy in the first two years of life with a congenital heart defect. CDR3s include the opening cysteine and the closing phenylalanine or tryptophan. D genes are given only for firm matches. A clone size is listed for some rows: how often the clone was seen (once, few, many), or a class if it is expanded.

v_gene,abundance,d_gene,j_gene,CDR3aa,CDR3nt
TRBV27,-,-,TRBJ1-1,CASSRLGESDTEAFF,TGTGCCAGCAGTCGGCTAGGGGAATCGGACACTGAAGCTTTCTTT
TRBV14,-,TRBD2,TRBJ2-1,CASSQESSGVYNEQFF,TGTGCCAGCAGCCAAGAGTCTAGCGGGGTCTACAATGAGCAGTTCTTC
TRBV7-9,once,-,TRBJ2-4,CAVHIARGGSRAKNIQYF,TGTGCCGTTCATATAGCGAGGGGGGGCAGCAGGGCCAAAAACATTCAGTACTTC
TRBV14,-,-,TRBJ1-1,CASSQVLGAEAFF,TGTGCCAGCAGCCAAGTACTGGGAGCTGAAGCTTTCTTT
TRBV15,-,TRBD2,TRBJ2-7,CATSRGGVRTSNPYEQYF,TGTGCCACCAGCAGAGGAGGTGTGAGGACTAGCAACCCCTACGAGCAGTACTTC
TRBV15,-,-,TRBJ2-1,CATSSDSRDEQFF,TGTGCCACCAGCAGCGACTCGAGGGATGAGCAGTTCTTC
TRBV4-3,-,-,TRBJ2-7,CASSHLTGGDYEQYF,TGCGCCAGCAGCCACCTGACAGGAGGAGACTACGAGCAGTACTTC
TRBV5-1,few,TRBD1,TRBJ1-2,CASSSGQGARGYTF,TGCGCCAGCAGCTCAGGACAGGGGGCTAGGGGCTACACCTTC
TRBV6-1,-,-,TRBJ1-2,CASSEDRLWGYTF,TGTGCCAGCAGTGAAGACCGACTGTGGGGCTACACCTTC
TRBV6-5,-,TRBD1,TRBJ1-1,CASRTGGLNTEAFF,TGTGCCAGCCGGACAGGGGGCTTGAACACTGAAGCTTTCTTT
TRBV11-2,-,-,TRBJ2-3,CASSEPTSENTQYF,TGTGCCAGCAGCGAGCCGACTAGTGAGAATACGCAGTATTTT
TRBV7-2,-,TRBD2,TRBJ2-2,CASSLALAGGLDTGELFF,TGTGCCAGCAGCTTAGCTCTAGCGGGAGGGCTTGACACCGGGGAGCTGTTTTTT
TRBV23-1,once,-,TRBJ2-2,CASSQHGLRAPSGTGHNTGELFF,TGCGCCAGCAGTCAGCATGGACTCCGGGCTCCAAGCGGCACTGGTCACAACACCGGGGAGCTGTTTTTT
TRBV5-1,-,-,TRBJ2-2,CASSLAGVVGELFF,TGCGCCAGCAGCTTGGCCGGGGTCGTCGGGGAGCTGTTTTTT
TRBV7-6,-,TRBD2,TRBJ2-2,CASSLAGGISGELFF,TGTGCCAGCAGTCTAGCGGGAGGAATATCCGGGGAGCTGTTTTTT
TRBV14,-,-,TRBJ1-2,CASSQDHRGRNYGYTF,TGTGCCAGCAGCCAAGATCATAGAGGCCGAAACTATGGCTACACCTTC
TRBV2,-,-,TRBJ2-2,CASSDGVVGGELFF,TGTGCCAGCAGTGACGGAGTAGTCGGCGGGGAGCTGTTTTTT
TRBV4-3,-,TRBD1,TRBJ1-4,CASSPHSTGTNEKLFF,TGCGCCAGCAGCCCCCACTCGACAGGGACTAATGAAAAACTGTTTTTT
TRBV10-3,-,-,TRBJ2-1,CAIRETATKQFF,TGTGCCATCAGAGAAACCGCGACAAAGCAGTTCTTC
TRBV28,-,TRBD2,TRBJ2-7,CASRGASGDSYEQYF,TGTGCCAGCAGGGGAGCTAGCGGGGACTCCTACGAGCAGTACTTC
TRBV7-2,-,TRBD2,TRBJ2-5,CASSHLRGLAGGSETQYF,TGTGCCAGCAGCCACCTCCGGGGACTAGCGGGGGGATCAGAGACCCAGTACTTC
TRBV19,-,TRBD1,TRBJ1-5,CASSMDRGSNQPQHF,TGTGCCAGTAGTATGGACAGGGGTAGCAATCAGCCCCAGCATTTT
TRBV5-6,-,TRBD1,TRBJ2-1,CASSGDRGAGSYNEQFF,TGTGCCAGCAGCGGAGACAGGGGCGCCGGCTCCTACAATGAGCAGTTCTTC
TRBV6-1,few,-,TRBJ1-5,CASSLKGRGNQPQHF,TGTGCCAGCAGTCTCAAAGGCCGGGGCAATCAGCCCCAGCATTTT
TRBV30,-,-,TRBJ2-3,CAWITGGNTQYF,TGTGCCTGGATTACCGGGGGAAATACGCAGTATTTT
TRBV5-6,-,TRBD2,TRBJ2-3,CASSSGGHPDTQYF,TGTGCCAGCTCTAGCGGGGGGCACCCAGATACGCAGTATTTT
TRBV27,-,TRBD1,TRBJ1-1,CASSLGTGAQNTEAFF,TGTGCCAGCAGTCTTGGGACAGGGGCGCAGAACACTGAAGCTTTCTTT
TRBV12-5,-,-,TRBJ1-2,CASGHRQDSLYGYTF,TGTGCTAGTGGTCATCGTCAGGATTCCCTTTATGGCTACACCTTC
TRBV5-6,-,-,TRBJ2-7,CASTPRRDRYEQYF,TGTGCCAGCACCCCCCGGAGAGACCGCTACGAGCAGTACTTC
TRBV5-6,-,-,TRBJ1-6,CASSFRLVRNSPLHF,TGTGCCAGCAGCTTTCGACTCGTTCGGAATTCACCCCTCCACTTT
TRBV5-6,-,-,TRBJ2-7,CASSLHRGFNEQYF,TGTGCCAGCAGCTTGCATCGGGGTTTCAACGAGCAGTACTTC
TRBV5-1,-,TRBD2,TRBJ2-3,CASSSIAGGPTGDTQYF,TGCGCCAGCAGCTCAATAGCGGGAGGGCCGACGGGAGATACGCAGTATTTT
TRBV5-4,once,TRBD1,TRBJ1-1,CASSLSGGGWAFF,TGTGCCAGCAGCTTGTCAGGGGGCGGGTGGGCTTTCTTT
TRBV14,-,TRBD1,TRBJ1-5,CASSPGQGNQPQHF,TGTGCCAGCAGCCCCGGACAGGGAAATCAGCCCCAGCATTTT
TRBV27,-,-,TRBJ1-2,CASSLSAGWYGYTF,TGTGCCAGCAGTTTATCGGCAGGATGGTATGGCTACACCTTC
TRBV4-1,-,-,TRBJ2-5,CASSQDGRAGEGDQYF,TGCGCCAGCAGCCAAGATGGGAGGGCAGGGGAGGGCGACCAGTACTTC
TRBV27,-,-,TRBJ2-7,CASSLSGGTSSYEQYF,TGTGCCAGCAGTTTAAGCGGAGGAACGAGCTCCTACGAGCAGTACTTC
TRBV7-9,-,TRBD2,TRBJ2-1,CASSLSTGTSKFF,TGTGCCAGCAGCTTGAGTACCGGGACTAGTAAGTTCTTC
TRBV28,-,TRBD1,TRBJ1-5,CASSLYQGALYSNQPQHF,TGTGCCAGCAGTTTATATCAGGGGGCATTGTATAGCAATCAGCCCCAGCATTTT
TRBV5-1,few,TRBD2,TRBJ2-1,CASSLQRGDNEQFF,TGCGCCAGCAGCTTGCAGCGGGGGGACAATGAGCAGTTCTTC
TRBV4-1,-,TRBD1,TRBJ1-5,CASSQGVGGAGQPQHF,TGCGCCAGCAGCCAAGGGGTAGGGGGCGCAGGTCAGCCCCAGCATTTT
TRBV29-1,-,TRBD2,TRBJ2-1,CSVPTLPGGSYNEQFF,TGCAGCGTCCCTACCCTCCCGGGAGGTTCCTACAATGAGCAGTTCTTC